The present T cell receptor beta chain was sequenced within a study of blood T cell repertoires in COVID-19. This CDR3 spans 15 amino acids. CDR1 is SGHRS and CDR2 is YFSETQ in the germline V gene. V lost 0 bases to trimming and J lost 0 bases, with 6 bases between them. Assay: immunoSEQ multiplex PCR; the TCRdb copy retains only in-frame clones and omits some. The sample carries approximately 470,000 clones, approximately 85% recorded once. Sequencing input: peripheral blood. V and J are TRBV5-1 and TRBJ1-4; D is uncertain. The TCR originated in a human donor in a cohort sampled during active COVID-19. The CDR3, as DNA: TGCGCCAGCAGCTTGGTCACAGCAACTAATGAAAAACTGTTTTTT. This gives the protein CASSLVTATNEKLFF.